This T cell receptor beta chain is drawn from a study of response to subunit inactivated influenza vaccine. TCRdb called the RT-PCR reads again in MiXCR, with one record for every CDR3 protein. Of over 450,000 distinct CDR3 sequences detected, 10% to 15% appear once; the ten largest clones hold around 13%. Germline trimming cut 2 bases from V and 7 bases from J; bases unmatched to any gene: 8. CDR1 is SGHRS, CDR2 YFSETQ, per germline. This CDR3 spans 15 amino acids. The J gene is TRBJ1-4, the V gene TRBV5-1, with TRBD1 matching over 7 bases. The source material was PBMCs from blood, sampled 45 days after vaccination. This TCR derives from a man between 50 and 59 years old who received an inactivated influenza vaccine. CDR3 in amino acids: CASSFTGERVEKLFF. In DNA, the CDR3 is TGCGCCAGCAGCTTTACAGGGGAACGTGTTGAAAAACTGTTTTTT.